This T cell receptor beta chain was sequenced in a study of blood T cell repertoires in COVID-19. Study-wide background: The United States, Italy and Spain provided the acute and convalescent COVID-19 samples. PBMCs, B-cell-depleted T cells, or T cells were the source of the cDNA or gDNA that made up the material.

The authors' processing: Scientists estimated how many nucleated cells there were by amplifying reference gene primers. This table comes from immunoSEQ multiplex PCR, and its TCRdb copy is limited to in-frame clones, with some not included. Clonal size and the V and J genes are those of that table, whereas D and trimming came from the DNA. The sample carries 55,000 to 85,000 clones, around 84% recorded once. The J segment lost 2 bases and the V segment lost 7 bases, leaving 7 bases of the junction unmatched. The V gene's germline CDR1 is LNHDA and CDR2 SQIVND (reference sequence). The CDR3 covers 14 residues.

V and J are TRBV19 and TRBJ1-1, with TRBD1 identical over 7 bases. The sequenced sample was peripheral blood. The clonotype was recovered from a woman aged 70-85 years with acute or convalescent COVID-19. CDR3 sequence: CASIGTETNTEAFF. The CDR3 region has the DNA TGTGCCAGTATCGGGACAGAAACCAACACTGAAGCTTTCTTT.